This TCR beta chain originates from a study of T cells after yellow fever vaccination. Study summary: Preparation used SMART-Seq v4 Ultra Low Input for the low-cell-number fractions. Study-wide results and limits: Most primary-vaccination clones reappeared after the booster (about 96% CD4, about 88% CD8).

This clonotype was seen a handful of times. Its antigen is unknown. TCRdb re-called the 5' RACE reads with MiXCR, one entry per CDR3 protein. The table records some 340,000 distinct CDR3 sequences, about 10% of them present only once. Germline V CDR1 and CDR2: SGHAT, FQNNGV. Trimming shortened V by 1 base and J by 0 bases, and 13 bases separated the two germline ends. This CDR3 is built from 16 residues. Sequencing was performed on CD4+ T cells sorted from PBMCs, taken 45 days after the yellow fever booster vaccination. The TCR originated in a man aged 18 to 30 who received the YFV17D yellow fever vaccine. V gene TRBV11-2 combines with J gene TRBJ2-7; D not certain. Here the CDR3 DNA reads TGTGCCAGCAGCTTAGGTGGACGGATGAGCTCCTACGAGCAGTACTTC. It specifies CASSLGGRMSSYEQYF.